Below are 24 T cell receptor beta chains sequenced from a single sample in a study of T cell clonality in common variable immunodeficiency. The method was immunoSEQ multiplex PCR; TCRdb's version includes in-frame clones alone and lacks a portion of them. Recorded here are more than 55,000 clones, none singletons. Sequencing input: peripheral blood mononuclear cells. These TCRs come from a person between 18 and 75 years old in good health.

This clone has a count of ten or more. The read ends 3 residues before the CDR3 terminus; that terminus is restored from the germline J gene. This chain connects TRBV30 to TRBJ2-6; weak D call: TRBD1 (6 bases). V lost 3 bases and J lost 2, with 8 bases in between. This CDR3 comprises 14 residues. Germline CDR1 reads GTSNPN; CDR2 reads SVGIG (reference sequence). CDR3 sequence: CAWRNRAGANVLTF. The CDR3 bases that were read are TGTGCCTGGAGGAACAGGGCTGGGGCCAACGTC.

This clone was seen many times. The read terminates 3 residues ahead of where the CDR3 ends, so the germline J gene completes it. The chain couples TRBV14 to TRBJ2-3; TRBD1 agrees at 9 bases. Germline V lookup: CDR1 SGHDN, CDR2 FVKESK. This CDR3 contains 15 residues. The J segment lost 4 bases and the V segment lost 4 bases, leaving 6 bases of the junction unmatched. The CDR3 loop is CASSRPGQGSDTQYF. The sequenced part of the CDR3 DNA is TGTGCCAGCAGCCGACCGGGACAGGGTTCAGATACG.

This clone showed up many times. The read stops 3 residues short of the end of the CDR3; the missing end is completed from the germline J gene. This rearrangement joins TRBV7-8 to TRBJ2-6; D might be TRBD2 (5 bases). The CDR3 has 17 residues. The ends were cut back, 2 bases at V and 0 bases at J, with 11 bases in the middle. The V gene's germline CDR1 is SGHVS and CDR2 FQNEAQ. The CDR3 bases that were read are TGTGCCAGCAGCTTACCAGCCGGGGACTCTGGGGCCAACGTC. Its protein product is CASSLPAGDSGANV. The whole CDR3 is CASSLPAGDSGANVLTF.

This clone was observed at least ten times. The chain's CDR3 is CASSQAEGRPTQYF. Incomplete CDR3 DNA: TGCGCCAGCAGCCAAGCCGAGGGGAGGCCGACG. V and J are TRBV4-1 and TRBJ2-3; tentative D call: TRBD2 (6 bases). The read stops 3 residues short of the end of the CDR3; the missing end is completed from the germline J gene. In germline, CDR1 is MGHRA, CDR2 YSYEKL. CDR3 length equals 14 residues.

This clone was seen many times. The read halts 3 residues ahead of the CDR3 end, with the missing end drawn from the germline J gene. The V and J genes are TRBV30 and TRBJ1-1; D is unclear. This CDR3 has 12 residues. Germline values: CDR1 GTSNPN, CDR2 SVGIG (reference sequence). Trimming removed 3 bases at V and 5 bases at J, with 10 bases between. The CDR3 protein is CAWRQTMTEAFF. CDR3 bases read: TGTGCCTGGAGGCAGACTATGACTGAA.

This clone occurred many times. The observed sequence ends 3 residues before the CDR3 terminus, with the missing tail filled in from the germline J gene. V and J are TRBV6-1 and TRBJ1-2, with TRBD1 identical over 7 bases. The germline CDR1 and CDR2 sequences are MNHNS and SASEGT. The CDR3 runs 17 residues. V trimming: 2 bases; J trimming: 4 bases; junction bases outside the gene matches: 13. The CDR3 protein is CASSELSRQGGIYGYTF. The DNA read from the CDR3 is TGTGCCAGCAGTGAATTATCCCGACAGGGAGGGATCTATGGC.

The sample holds many counts of this clone. The CDR3 end lies 3 residues beyond the end of the read and is filled in from the germline J gene. V usage is TRBV6-1 and J usage is TRBJ2-3; D remains ambiguous. In germline, CDR1 is MNHNS, CDR2 SASEGT. V was clipped by 3 bases and J by 2 bases, with 12 bases between them. The CDR3 loop spans 15 amino acids. The sequenced part of the CDR3 DNA is TGTGCCAGCAGTGACCAGAGACTGTACACAGATACG. Its translation is CASSDQRLYTDT. The entire CDR3 protein reads CASSDQRLYTDTQYF.

The table lists this clone with many counts. The read stops 3 residues short of the end of the CDR3; the missing end is completed from the germline J gene. The chain is built from TRBV20-1 and TRBJ1-2; TRBD1 agrees at 9 bases. Germline CDR1 DFQATT, CDR2 SNEGSKA (reference sequence). The trim removed 0 bases at V and 4 bases at J, leaving 9 bases unmatched. The CDR3 runs 16 residues. The CDR3 loop reads CSARDEDRGISYGYTF. The part of the CDR3 DNA that was read is TGCAGTGCTAGAGATGAGGACAGGGGCATATCCTATGGC.

This clone was seen many times. The CDR3 goes on 3 residues after the read ends, and that part is filled in from the germline J gene. V usage is TRBV24-1 and J usage is TRBJ2-1; possibly TRBD2 for D (6 bases). The V gene's germline CDR1 is KGHDR and CDR2 SFDVKD. The CDR3 runs to 12 residues. V lost 7 bases, J lost 9 bases, and 12 bases lay in between. The CDR3: CATRGTVGEQFF. The sequenced part of the CDR3 DNA is TGTGCCACCAGGGGGACTGTTGGTGAG.

This clone was recorded at least ten times. The read halts 3 residues ahead of the CDR3 end, with the missing end drawn from the germline J gene. The chain is built from TRBV6-2 or TRBV6-3 and TRBJ2-7; D is unresolved. The V gene's germline CDR1 is MNHEY and CDR2 SVGEGT. The CDR3 has 11 residues. V dropped 8 bases and J dropped 4 bases, with 9 bases sitting between them. CDR3 DNA, as far as it was read: TGTGCCAGCTCTCCCCTGTACGAG. Its protein is CASSPLYE. The whole CDR3 reads CASSPLYEQYF.

This clone was seen ten or more times. The read comes to an end 3 residues before the CDR3 does, leaving the germline J gene to fill in the end. The chain employs TRBV20-1 and TRBJ2-3, with 7 positions matching TRBD1. Germline V gives CDR1 DFQATT, CDR2 SNEGSKA (reference sequence). The CDR3 spans 14 residues. After removal of 3 bases from V and 2 bases from J, the junction contained 5 bases not matched to a gene. The covered CDR3 bases are TGCAGTGCTAGTCTGGGGACAGCCACAGATACG. Its protein product is CSASLGTATDT. The CDR3 in full is CSASLGTATDTQYF.

This clone was seen ten or more times. The read ends 3 residues before the CDR3 terminus; that terminus is restored from the germline J gene. The V call is TRBV30, the J call TRBJ2-2, with 8 bases matching TRBD2. Looked up from germline, CDR1 is GTSNPN and CDR2 is SVGIG (reference sequence). V dropped 1 base and J dropped 5; count of bases not matched to a gene: 0. The CDR3 totals 13 residues. The sequenced part of the CDR3 DNA is TGTGCCTGGAGTGGCGGGGGGACCGGGGAG. Translated, it gives CAWSGGGTGE. The full-length CDR3 reads as CAWSGGGTGELFF. Drawing the rest from reference TRBV30 and TRBJ2-2, the complete variable domain is SQTIHQWPATLVQPVGSPLSLECTVEGTSNPNLYWYRQAAGRGLQLLFYSVGIGQISSEVPQNLSASRPQDRQFILSSKKLLLSDSGFYLCAWSGGGTGELFFGEGSRLTVL.

In this sample, this clone turned up a few times. Read sequence stops 3 residues before the CDR3 end, and the germline J gene provides the missing end. Other nucleotide sequences from this sample produce the same CDR3. The V gene is TRBV18, the J gene TRBJ2-7, with TRBD2 as a possible D gene (5 bases). CDR3 length: 12 residues. The ends were cut back, 6 bases at V and 5 bases at J, with 11 bases in the middle. The germline gives CDR1 KGHSH, CDR2 LQKENI. This CDR3 reads CASSPGLDEQYF. CDR3 DNA (partial): TGTGCCAGCTCGCCCGGACTGGACGAG. Full variable domain (rest looked up from reference TRBV18 and TRBJ2-7): NAGVMQNPRHLVRRRGQEARLRCSPMKGHSHVYWYRQLPEEGLKFMVYLQKENIIDESGMPKERFSAEFPKEGPSILRIQQVVRGDSAAYFCASSPGLDEQYFGPGTRLTVT.

In this sample, this clone turned up many times. The CDR3 end is not reached by the read, which stops 3 residues before it; the germline J gene fills it in. The J gene is TRBJ2-3, the V gene TRBV11-2; D gene uncertain. Germline V gives CDR1 SGHAT, CDR2 FQNNGV. The V end was cut by 0 bases, the J end by 6 bases, with 7 bases between. This CDR3 is built from 13 residues. Here the CDR3 reads CASSLDFTDTQYF. Incomplete CDR3 DNA: TGTGCCAGCAGCTTAGATTTTACTGATACG.

This clone was seen many times. The read is 3 residues too short to cover the CDR3 end, so that end is filled in from the germline J gene. The chain carries TRBV7-9 and TRBJ1-1; D is unresolved. The CDR3 covers 13 residues. V was clipped by 1 base and J by 1 base, with 4 bases between them. Germline-derived CDR1 and CDR2 are SEHNR and FQNEAQ (reference sequence). The DNA read from the CDR3 is TGTGCCAGCAGCTTAGAAGGGAACACTGAA. Its protein is CASSLEGNTE. The full CDR3 protein is CASSLEGNTEAFF.

This clone came up many times. The read comes to an end 3 residues before the CDR3 does, leaving the germline J gene to fill in the end. This chain links TRBV5-4 with TRBJ2-7; 7 positions match TRBD1. CDR1 is SGHNT, CDR2 YYREEE, per germline (reference sequence). J was trimmed by 5 bases and V by 0 bases; bases with no gene match: 5. This CDR3 has 14 amino acids. The CDR3 loop is CASSLGDRVNEQYF. CDR3 DNA (partial): TGTGCCAGCAGCTTGGGAGACAGGGTAAACGAG.

The sample holds a few counts of this clone. The read halts 3 residues ahead of the CDR3 end, with the missing end drawn from the germline J gene. This sequence joins TRBV29-1 and TRBJ2-1; 8 nucleotides align to TRBD2. CDR1 is SQVTM and CDR2 is ANQGSEA in the germline V gene. The V gene end was trimmed by 0 bases and the J gene end by 7 bases; junction bases not matched to a gene: 8. The length of the CDR3 is 15 residues. The CDR3 DNA, read in part, is TGCAGCGTTGAAGATCGGGCTAGCGGGCTAAATGAG. Translating it yields CSVEDRASGLNE. The CDR3 in full is CSVEDRASGLNEQFF.

This clone was counted at least ten times. The DNA ends 3 residues before the CDR3 does, and the rest of the CDR3 is filled in from the germline J gene. The J gene is TRBJ2-3, the V gene TRBV5-1; 11 nucleotides agree with TRBD2. V shed 3 bases and J 1 base; nucleotides not matched to a gene: 4. The CDR3 has 16 amino acids. Germline V gene sequence: CDR1 SGHRS, CDR2 YFSETQ. The part of the CDR3 DNA that was read is TGCGCCAGCAGCTCCATGGGACTAGCGGGCACAGATACG. Encoded protein: CASSSMGLAGTDT. Given in full, the CDR3 is CASSSMGLAGTDTQYF.

This clone was observed many times. The CDR3 extends 3 residues past the end of the read, so its final part is completed from the germline J gene. The chain uses TRBV28 and TRBJ2-5; 11 bases agree with TRBD1. The CDR3 spans 15 residues. The germline V gene encodes CDR1 MDHEN and CDR2 SYDVKM. V shed 4 bases and J 5 bases; nucleotides not matched to a gene: 6. The sequenced part of the CDR3 DNA is TGTGCCAGCAGTTCGGGGACAGGGGGATGGGAGACC. It codes for CASSSGTGGWET. The entire CDR3 reads CASSSGTGGWETQYF.

In this sample, this clone turned up many times. The read ends 3 residues early relative to the CDR3; the germline J gene fills the gap. The chain joins TRBV19 to TRBJ2-6; no firm D call. Per the germline V gene, CDR1 is LNHDA and CDR2 is SQIVND (reference sequence). The CDR3 length is 16 residues. V lost 5 bases, J lost 1 base, and 12 bases lay in between. CDR3 sequence reads: CASSSNGISGANVLTF. The sequenced part of the CDR3 DNA is TGTGCCAGTAGTTCAAACGGTATTTCTGGGGCCAACGTC.

This clone was seen a few times. Read sequence stops 3 residues before the CDR3 end, and the germline J gene provides the missing end. V gene TRBV5-5 combines with J gene TRBJ2-7; D is possibly TRBD1 (6 bases). Looked up from germline, CDR1 is SGHKS and CDR2 is YYEKEE (reference sequence). The germline V and J ends were trimmed by 4 bases and 6 bases, with 20 bases remaining between them. The CDR3 is made up of 15 amino acids. CDR3 DNA, as far as it was read: TGTGCCAGCAGCAAATCAACAGGGACCGCTTCCGAG. Residues: CASSKSTGTASE. The CDR3, in full, reads CASSKSTGTASEQYF.

This clone was recorded many times. The DNA read from the CDR3 is TGTGCCAGCAGCTACAGGAGCCCACGGGGGGATGGC. The encoded protein is CASSYRSPRGDG. The entire CDR3 sequence reads CASSYRSPRGDGYTF. The J gene is TRBJ1-2, the V gene TRBV7-2, with D possibly being TRBD1 (5 bases). With the read ending 3 residues before the CDR3 end, the germline J gene is used to fill in that end. The V and J ends lost 4 bases and 6 bases respectively, with 18 bases between them. The CDR3 totals 15 residues. CDR1 is SGHTA and CDR2 is FQGNSA in the germline V gene.

The table lists this clone with a few counts. This may come from a read error, since a much larger clone is one base off. The CDR3 goes on 3 residues after the read ends, and that part is filled in from the germline J gene. This rearrangement joins TRBV2 to TRBJ2-5, with unresolved D. This CDR3 comprises 11 residues. The V gene lost 2 bases and the J gene lost 5 bases, with 3 bases spanning the gap. Germline CDR1 and CDR2: SNHLY and FYNNEI. The covered CDR3 bases are TGTGCCAGCAGTGAATATGAGACC. Its translation is CASSEYET. The full CDR3 reads CASSEYETQYF.

The sample holds a few counts of this clone. The sequence runs out 3 residues before the end of the CDR3; the remainder is reconstructed from the germline J gene. The chain is built from TRBV29-1 and TRBJ2-1; 12 bases are shared with TRBD2. The CDR3 has 14 amino acids. The germline gives CDR1 SQVTM, CDR2 ANQGSEA. J gave up 4 bases and V 8 bases, and 6 bases lay outside the gene matches. Partial CDR3 DNA: TGCAGCACGACTAGCGGGGGCGTTTACAATGAG. It translates to CSTTSGGVYNE. The entire CDR3 reads CSTTSGGVYNEQFF.